This T cell receptor (beta chain) was found in a study of naive and memory T cell subsets. This clonotype has only a few counts. V was trimmed by 2 bases and J by 4 bases, leaving 8 bases between them. This CDR3 contains 13 residues. The germline V gene has CDR1 MNHEY and CDR2 SMNVEV (reference sequence). Separate alpha and beta amplification began at the second PCR step. An equimolar mix of two oligonucleotides served as the beta constant-region primer for TRBC1 and TRBC2. The ligated cDNA underwent four PCR rounds using SP2 and nested alpha and beta constant-region primers. Via MiXCR, TCRdb re-called the UMI-ligation and nested PCR reads, giving one row per CDR3 protein. Here the sample spans 130,000 to 150,000 distinct CDR3 sequences, about 15% being singletons.

The J gene is TRBJ1-1, the V gene TRBV27; D gene unclear. The source material was naive CD4+ T cells from blood. The source is a human donor in good health. The CDR3 DNA reads as TGTGCCAGCAGTTTAGAAGGGCTCACTGAAGCTTTCTTT. This codes for CASSLEGLTEAFF.